Each of the 5 T cell receptor beta chains below was sequenced from the same sample in a study of OX40 agonist ivuxolimab in advanced cancers. Repertoires were generated with immunoSEQ multiplex PCR, while TCRdb's copy carries only in-frame clones and drops some. The sample has about 72,000 clones, roughly four fifths seen once. The sample consisted of CD4+ or CD8+ T cells sorted from blood, taken in a trial of the OX40 agonist ivuxolimab. The source is an adult with an advanced solid tumor such as melanoma, head and neck, liver or kidney cancer.

The chain recombines TRBV5-6 with TRBJ1-4; D not certain. In germline, CDR1 is SGHDT, CDR2 YYEEEE. The V and J ends lost 3 bases and 2 bases respectively, with 11 bases between them. CDR3 length equals 15 residues. CDR3 sequence (DNA): TGTGCCAGCAGCTCCCGTGTGACGACTAATGAAAAACTGTTTTTT. This encodes CASSSRVTTNEKLFF.

The chain is built from TRBV5-6 and TRBJ1-5; maybe TRBD1 (6 bases). Germline assignment: CDR1 SGHDT and CDR2 YYEEEE. The CDR3 has 16 amino acids. V lost 0 bases to trimming and J lost 3 bases, with 13 bases between them. As DNA, the CDR3 is TGTGCCAGCAGCTTGGGTCTGGGGGCGGACAATCAGCCCCAGCATTTT. Translation: CASSLGLGADNQPQHF. Combining the CDR3 with reference TRBV5-6 and TRBJ1-5 gives the whole variable domain DAGVTQSPTHLIKTRGQQVTLRCSPKSGHDTVSWYQQALGQGPQFIFQYYEEEERQRGNFPDRFSGHQFPNYSSELNVNALLLGDSALYLCASSLGLGADNQPQHFGDGTRLSIL.

The chain joins TRBV15 to TRBJ2-3; 9 nucleotides match TRBD1. Looked up from germline, CDR1 is LNHNV and CDR2 is YYDKDF (reference sequence). The CDR3 covers 15 residues. Trimming took 5 bases from V and 1 from J; bases not matched to a gene: 4. The CDR3: CATSGRDRGTDTQYF. CDR3 DNA sequence: TGTGCCACCAGCGGCCGGGACAGGGGCACAGATACGCAGTATTTT.

Notes on this clone: A much larger clone lies a single base off, so this may be a read error. This CDR3 is also generated by other DNA sequences in the sample. The chain combines TRBV7-8 with TRBJ2-1; maybe TRBD2 (6 bases). Trimming took off 5 bases at V and 2 bases at J, with 16 bases between the two ends. CDR3 length: 16 amino acids. Germline values: CDR1 SGHVS, CDR2 FQNEAQ. CDR3: CASSPQAGGAYNEQFF. Written as DNA, the CDR3 is TGTGCCAGCAGCCCCCAAGCGGGTGGTGCCTACAATGAGCAGTTCTTC.

The chain links TRBV30 to TRBJ1-3; D gene unclear. Between the trimmed V and J ends, which lost 8 bases and 2 bases, there was a span of 13 bases. The germline V gene encodes CDR1 GTSNPN and CDR2 SVGIG (reference sequence). This CDR3 is built from 13 residues. The CDR3 sequence is CASDGLTGNTIYF. CDR3 in DNA: TGTGCCAGTGACGGCCTTACTGGAAACACCATATATTTT.